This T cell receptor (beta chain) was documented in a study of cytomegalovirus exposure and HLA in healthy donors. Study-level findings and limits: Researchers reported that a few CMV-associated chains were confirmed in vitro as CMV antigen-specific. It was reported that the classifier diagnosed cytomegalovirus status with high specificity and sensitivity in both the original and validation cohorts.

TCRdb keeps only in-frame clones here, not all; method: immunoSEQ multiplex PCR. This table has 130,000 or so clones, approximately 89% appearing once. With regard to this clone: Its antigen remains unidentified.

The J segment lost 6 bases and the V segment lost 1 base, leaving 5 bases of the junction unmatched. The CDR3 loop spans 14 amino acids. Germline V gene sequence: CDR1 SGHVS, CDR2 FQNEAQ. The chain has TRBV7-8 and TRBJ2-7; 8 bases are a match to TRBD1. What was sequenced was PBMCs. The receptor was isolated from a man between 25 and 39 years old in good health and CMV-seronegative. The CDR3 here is CASSLGDRRSEQYF. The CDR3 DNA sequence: TGTGCCAGCAGCTTAGGGGACAGGAGGTCCGAGCAGTACTTC.